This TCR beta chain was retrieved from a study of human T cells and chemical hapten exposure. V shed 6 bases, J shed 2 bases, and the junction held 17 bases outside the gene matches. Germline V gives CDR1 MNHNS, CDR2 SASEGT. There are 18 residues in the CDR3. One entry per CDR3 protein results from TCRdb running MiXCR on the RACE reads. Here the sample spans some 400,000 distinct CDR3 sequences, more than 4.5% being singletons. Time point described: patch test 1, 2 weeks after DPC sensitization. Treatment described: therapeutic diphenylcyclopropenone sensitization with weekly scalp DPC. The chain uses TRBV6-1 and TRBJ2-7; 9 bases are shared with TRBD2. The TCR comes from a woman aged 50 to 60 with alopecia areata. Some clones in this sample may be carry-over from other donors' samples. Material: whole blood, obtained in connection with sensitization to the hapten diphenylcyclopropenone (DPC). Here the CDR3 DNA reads TGTGCCAGCAGAACCTACAGGACTTTAGCGGGAGTCCCCTACGAGCAGTACTTC. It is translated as CASRTYRTLAGVPYEQYF.